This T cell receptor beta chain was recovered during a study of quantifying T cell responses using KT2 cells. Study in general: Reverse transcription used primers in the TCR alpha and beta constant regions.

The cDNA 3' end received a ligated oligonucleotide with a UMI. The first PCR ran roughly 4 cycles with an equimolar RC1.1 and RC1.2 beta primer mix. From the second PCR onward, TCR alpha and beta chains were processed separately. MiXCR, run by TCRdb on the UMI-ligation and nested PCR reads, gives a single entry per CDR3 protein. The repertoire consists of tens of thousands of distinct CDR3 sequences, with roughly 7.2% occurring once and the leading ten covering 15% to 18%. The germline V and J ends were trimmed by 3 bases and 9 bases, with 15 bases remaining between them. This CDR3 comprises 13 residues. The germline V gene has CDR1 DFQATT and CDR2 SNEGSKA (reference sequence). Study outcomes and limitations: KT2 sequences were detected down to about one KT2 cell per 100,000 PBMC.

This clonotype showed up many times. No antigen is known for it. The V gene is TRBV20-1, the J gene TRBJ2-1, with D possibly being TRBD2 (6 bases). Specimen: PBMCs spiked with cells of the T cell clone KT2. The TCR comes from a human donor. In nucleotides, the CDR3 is TGCAGTGCTAGTCGTCGGGAGCCACCTGAGCAGTTCTTC. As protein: CSASRREPPEQFF.